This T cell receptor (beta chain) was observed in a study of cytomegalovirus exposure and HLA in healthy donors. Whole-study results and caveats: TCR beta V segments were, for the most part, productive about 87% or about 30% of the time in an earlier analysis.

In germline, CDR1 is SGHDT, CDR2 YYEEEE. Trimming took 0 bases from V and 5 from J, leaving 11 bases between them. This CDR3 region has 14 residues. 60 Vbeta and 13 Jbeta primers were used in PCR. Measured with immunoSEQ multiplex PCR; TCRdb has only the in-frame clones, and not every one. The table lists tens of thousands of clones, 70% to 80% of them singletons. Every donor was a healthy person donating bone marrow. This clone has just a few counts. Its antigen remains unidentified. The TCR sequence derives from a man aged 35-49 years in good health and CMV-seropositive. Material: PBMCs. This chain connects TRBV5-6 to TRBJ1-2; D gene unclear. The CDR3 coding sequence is TGTGCCAGCAGCTTGGGAAGGGAGTCTTATGGCTACACCTTC. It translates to CASSLGRESYGYTF.